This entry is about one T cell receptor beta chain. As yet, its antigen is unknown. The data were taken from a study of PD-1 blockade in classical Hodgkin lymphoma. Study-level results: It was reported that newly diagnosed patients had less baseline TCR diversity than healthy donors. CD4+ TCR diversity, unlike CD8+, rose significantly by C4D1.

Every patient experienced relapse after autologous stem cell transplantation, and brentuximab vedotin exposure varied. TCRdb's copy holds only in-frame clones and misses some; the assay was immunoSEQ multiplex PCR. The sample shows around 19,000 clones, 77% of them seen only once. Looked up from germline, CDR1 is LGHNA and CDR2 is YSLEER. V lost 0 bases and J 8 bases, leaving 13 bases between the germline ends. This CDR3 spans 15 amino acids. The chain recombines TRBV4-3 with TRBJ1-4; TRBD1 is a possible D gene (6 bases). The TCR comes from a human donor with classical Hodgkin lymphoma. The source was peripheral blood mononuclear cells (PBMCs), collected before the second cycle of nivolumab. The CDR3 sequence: CASSQDRGHGEKLFF. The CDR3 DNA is TGCGCCAGCAGCCAAGATAGGGGACATGGCGAAAAACTGTTTTTT.